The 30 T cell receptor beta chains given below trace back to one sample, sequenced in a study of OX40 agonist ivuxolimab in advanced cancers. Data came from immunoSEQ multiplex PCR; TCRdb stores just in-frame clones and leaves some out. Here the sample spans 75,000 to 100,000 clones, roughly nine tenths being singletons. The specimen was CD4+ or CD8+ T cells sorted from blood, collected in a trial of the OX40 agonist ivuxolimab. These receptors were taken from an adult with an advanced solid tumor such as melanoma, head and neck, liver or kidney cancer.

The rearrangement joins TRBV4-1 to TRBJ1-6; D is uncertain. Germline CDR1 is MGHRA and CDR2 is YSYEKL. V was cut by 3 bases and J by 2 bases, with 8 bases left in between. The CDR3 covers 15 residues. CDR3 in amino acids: CASSQTAAYNSPLHF. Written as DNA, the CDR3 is TGCGCCAGCAGCCAGACCGCAGCCTATAATTCACCCCTCCACTTT.

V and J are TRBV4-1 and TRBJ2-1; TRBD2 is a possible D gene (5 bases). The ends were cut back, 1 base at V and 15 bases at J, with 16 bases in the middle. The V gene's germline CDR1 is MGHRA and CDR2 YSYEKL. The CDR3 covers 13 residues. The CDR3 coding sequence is TGCGCCAGCAGCCAAGCCGACTATTATCCCCCGTTCTTC. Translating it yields CASSQADYYPPFF.

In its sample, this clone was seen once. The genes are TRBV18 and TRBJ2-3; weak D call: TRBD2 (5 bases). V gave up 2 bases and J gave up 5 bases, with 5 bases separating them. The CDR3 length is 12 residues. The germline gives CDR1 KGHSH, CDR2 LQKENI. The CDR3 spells CASSPGGDTQYF. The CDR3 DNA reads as TGTGCCAGCTCACCAGGAGGAGATACGCAGTATTTT.

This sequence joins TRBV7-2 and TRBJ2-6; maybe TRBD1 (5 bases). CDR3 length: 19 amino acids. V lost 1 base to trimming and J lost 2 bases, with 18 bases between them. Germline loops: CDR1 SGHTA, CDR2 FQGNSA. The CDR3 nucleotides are TGTGCCAGCAGCTTAGTCCTGCAGGGTCTACTGGCTGGGGCCAACGTCCTGACTTTC. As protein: CASSLVLQGLLAGANVLTF.

The CDR3: CASSPWGGVTDTQYF. CDR3 nucleotide sequence: TGTGCCAGCAGCCCATGGGGGGGAGTCACAGATACGCAGTATTTT. The V and J genes are TRBV7-6 and TRBJ2-3, with 7 bases that match TRBD2. Trimming cost V 5 bases and J 2 bases; bases outside gene matches: 7. Germline V gives CDR1 SGHVS, CDR2 FNYEAQ. The CDR3 spans 15 residues.

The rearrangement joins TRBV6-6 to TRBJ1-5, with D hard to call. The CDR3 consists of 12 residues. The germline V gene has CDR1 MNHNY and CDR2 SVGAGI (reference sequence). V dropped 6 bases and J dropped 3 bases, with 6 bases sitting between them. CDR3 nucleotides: TGTGCCAGCAGACGGACCAATCAGCCCCAGCATTTT. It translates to CASRRTNQPQHF.

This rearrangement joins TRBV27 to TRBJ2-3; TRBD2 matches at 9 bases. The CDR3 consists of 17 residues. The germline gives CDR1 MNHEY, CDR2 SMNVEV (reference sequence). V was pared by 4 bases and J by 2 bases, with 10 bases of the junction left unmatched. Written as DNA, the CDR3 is TGTGCCAGCAGTTCTCGGGGTAGCGGGGGATCCACAGATACGCAGTATTTT. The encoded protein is CASSSRGSGGSTDTQYF.

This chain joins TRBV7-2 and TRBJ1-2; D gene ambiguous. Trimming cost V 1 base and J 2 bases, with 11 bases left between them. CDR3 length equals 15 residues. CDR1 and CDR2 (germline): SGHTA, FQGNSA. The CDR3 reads CASSLVLAPNYGYTF. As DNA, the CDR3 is TGTGCCAGCAGCTTAGTACTCGCCCCAAACTATGGCTACACCTTC.

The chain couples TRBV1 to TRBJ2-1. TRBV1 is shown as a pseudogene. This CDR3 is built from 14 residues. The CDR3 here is CTSSQGGSYNEQFF. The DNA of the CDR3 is TGCACCAGCAGCCAAGGGGGGTCCTACAATGAGCAGTTCTTC.

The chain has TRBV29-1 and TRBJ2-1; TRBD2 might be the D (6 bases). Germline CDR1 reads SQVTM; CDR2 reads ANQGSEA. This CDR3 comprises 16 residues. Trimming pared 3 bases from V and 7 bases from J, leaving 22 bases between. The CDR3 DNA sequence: TGCAGCGTTGAGGGGGAGGTGGTGGGGACCCAAAATGAGCAGTTCTTC. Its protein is CSVEGEVVGTQNEQFF.

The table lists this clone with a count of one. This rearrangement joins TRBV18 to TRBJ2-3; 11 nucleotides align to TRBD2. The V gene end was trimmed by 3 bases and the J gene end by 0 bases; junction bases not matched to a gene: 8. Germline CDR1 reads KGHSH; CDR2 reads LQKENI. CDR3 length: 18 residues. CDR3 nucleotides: TGTGCCAGCTCACCTCTTGGACTAGCGGGTATTAGCACAGATACGCAGTATTTT. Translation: CASSPLGLAGISTDTQYF. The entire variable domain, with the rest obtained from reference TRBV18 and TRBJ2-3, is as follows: NAGVMQNPRHLVRRRGQEARLRCSPMKGHSHVYWYRQLPEEGLKFMVYLQKENIIDESGMPKERFSAEFPKEGPSILRIQQVVRGDSAAYFCASSPLGLAGISTDTQYFGPGTRLTVL.

CDR3 protein: CATWTSRLTDTQYF. The CDR3 nucleotides read TGCGCCACCTGGACTAGCAGACTCACAGATACGCAGTATTTT. V usage is TRBV10-2 and J usage is TRBJ2-3, with TRBD2 matching over 8 bases. The CDR3 length is 14 residues. Germline-derived CDR1 and CDR2 are WSHSY and SAAADI. Trimming took 10 bases from V and 2 from J; bases not matched to a gene: 8.

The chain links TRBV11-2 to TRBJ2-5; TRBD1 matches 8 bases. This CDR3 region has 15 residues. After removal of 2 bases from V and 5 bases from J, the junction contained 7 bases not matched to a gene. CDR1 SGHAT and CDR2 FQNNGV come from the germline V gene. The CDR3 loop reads CASSLQGARGETQYF. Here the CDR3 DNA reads TGTGCCAGCAGCTTACAGGGGGCGAGGGGTGAGACCCAGTACTTC.

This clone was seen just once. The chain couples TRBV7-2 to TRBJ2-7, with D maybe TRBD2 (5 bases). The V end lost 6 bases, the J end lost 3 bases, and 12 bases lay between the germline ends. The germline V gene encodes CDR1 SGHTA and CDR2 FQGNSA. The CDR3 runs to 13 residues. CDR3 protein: CASRRAVGYEQYF. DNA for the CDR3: TGTGCCAGCAGGAGGGCAGTAGGCTACGAGCAGTACTTC.

The CDR3: CASRAGRGHYEQYF. The CDR3 DNA follows: TGTGCCAGCAGAGCGGGGCGTGGCCACTACGAGCAGTACTTC. The chain is built from TRBV25-1 and TRBJ2-7; TRBD2 agrees at 7 bases. J gave up 3 bases and V 6 bases, and 8 bases lay outside the gene matches. This CDR3 spans 14 amino acids. CDR1 and CDR2 from the germline V gene are MGHDK and SYGVNS.

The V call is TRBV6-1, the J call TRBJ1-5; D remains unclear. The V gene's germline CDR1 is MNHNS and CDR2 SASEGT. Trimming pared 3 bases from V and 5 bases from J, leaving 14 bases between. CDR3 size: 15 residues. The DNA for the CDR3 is TGTGCCAGCAGTGATCGTCAAGTAGGTTATCAGCCCCAGCATTTT. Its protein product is CASSDRQVGYQPQHF.

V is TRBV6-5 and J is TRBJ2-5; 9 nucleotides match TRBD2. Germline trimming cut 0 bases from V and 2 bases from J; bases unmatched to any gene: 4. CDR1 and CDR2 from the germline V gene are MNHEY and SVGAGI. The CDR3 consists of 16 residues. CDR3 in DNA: TGTGCCAGCAGTTACTCCCTAGCGGGACCTCAAGAGACCCAGTACTTC. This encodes CASSYSLAGPQETQYF.

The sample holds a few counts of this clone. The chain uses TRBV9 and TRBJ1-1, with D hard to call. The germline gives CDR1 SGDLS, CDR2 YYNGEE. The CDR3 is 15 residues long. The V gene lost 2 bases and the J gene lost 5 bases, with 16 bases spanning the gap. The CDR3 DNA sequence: TGTGCCAGCAGCGTCCGGGCCGAAGGTCAAACTGAAGCTTTCTTT. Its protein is CASSVRAEGQTEAFF.

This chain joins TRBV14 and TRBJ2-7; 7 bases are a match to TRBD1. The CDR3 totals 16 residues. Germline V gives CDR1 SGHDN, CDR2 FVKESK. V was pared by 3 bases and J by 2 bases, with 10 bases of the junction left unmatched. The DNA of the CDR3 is TGTGCCAGCAGCCAGAGACAGGGCGGCTTTCCCTACGAGCAGTACTTC. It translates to CASSQRQGGFPYEQYF.

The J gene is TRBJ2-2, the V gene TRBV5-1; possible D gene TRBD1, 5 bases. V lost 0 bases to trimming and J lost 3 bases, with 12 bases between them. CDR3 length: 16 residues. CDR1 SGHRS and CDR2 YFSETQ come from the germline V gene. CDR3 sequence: CASSLAGSVDTGELFF. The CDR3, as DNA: TGCGCCAGCAGCTTGGCAGGGTCGGTTGACACCGGGGAGCTGTTTTTT. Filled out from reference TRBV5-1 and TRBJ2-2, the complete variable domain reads KAGVTQTPRYLIKTRGQQVTLSCSPISGHRSVSWYQQTPGQGLQFLFEYFSETQRNKGNFPGRFSGRQFSNSRSEMNVSTLELGDSALYLCASSLAGSVDTGELFFGEGSRLTVL.

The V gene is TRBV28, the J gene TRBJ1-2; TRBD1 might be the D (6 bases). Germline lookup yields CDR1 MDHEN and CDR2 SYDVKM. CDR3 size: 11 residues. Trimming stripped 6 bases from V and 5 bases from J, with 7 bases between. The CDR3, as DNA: TGTGCCAGCAGAGGACAGTATGGCTACACCTTC. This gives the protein CASRGQYGYTF.

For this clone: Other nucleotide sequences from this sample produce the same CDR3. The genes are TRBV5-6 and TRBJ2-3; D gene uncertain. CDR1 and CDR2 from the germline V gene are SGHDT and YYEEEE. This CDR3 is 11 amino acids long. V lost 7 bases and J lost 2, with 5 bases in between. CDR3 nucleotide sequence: TGTGCCAGCTCCTACACAGATACGCAGTATTTT. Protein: CASSYTDTQYF.

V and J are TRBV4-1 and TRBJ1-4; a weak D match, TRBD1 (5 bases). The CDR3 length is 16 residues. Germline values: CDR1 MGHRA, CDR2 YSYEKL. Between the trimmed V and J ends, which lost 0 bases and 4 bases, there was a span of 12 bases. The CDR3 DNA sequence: TGCGCCAGCAGCCAAGATTTGGGGACCGGTAATGAAAAACTGTTTTTT. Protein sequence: CASSQDLGTGNEKLFF.

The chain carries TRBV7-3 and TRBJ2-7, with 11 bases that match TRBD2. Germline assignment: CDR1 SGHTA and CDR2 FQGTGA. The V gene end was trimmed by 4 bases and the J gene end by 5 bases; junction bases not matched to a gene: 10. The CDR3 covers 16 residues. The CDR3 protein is CASSYTGTSGKDEQYF. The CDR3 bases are TGTGCCAGCAGCTACACCGGGACTAGCGGTAAGGACGAGCAGTACTTC.

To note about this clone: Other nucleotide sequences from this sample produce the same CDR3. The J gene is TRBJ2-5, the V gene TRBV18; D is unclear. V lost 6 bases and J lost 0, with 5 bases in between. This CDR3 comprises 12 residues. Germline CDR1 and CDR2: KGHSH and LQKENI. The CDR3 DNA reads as TGTGCCAGCTCTCGGTACCAAGAGACCCAGTACTTC. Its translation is CASSRYQETQYF.

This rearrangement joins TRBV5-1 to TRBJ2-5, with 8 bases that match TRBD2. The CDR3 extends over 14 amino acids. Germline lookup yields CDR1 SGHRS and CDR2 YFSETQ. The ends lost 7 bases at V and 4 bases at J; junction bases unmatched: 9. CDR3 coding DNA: TGCGCCAGCGGTATGGTAGCGGGGATAGAGACCCAGTACTTC. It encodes CASGMVAGIETQYF.

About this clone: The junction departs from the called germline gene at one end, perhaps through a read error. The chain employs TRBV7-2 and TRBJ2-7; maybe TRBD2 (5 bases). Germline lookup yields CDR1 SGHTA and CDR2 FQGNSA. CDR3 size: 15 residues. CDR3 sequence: CASSLGGGPNYGQYF. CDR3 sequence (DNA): TGTGCCAGCAGCCTAGGTGGCGGGCCGAACTACGGGCAGTACTTC.

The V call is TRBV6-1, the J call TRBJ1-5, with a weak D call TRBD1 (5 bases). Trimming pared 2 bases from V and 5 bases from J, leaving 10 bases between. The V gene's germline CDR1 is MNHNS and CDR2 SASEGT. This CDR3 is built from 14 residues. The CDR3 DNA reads TGTGCCAGCAGTGAAAGCCAGGGTTATCAGCCCCAGCATTTT. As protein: CASSESQGYQPQHF.

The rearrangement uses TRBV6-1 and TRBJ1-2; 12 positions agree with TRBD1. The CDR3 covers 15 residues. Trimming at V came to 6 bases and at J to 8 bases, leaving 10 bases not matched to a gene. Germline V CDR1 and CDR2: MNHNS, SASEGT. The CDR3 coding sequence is TGTGCCAGCAGACCCACCCGGGACAGGGGGCGAGGCTACACCTTC. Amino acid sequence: CASRPTRDRGRGYTF.

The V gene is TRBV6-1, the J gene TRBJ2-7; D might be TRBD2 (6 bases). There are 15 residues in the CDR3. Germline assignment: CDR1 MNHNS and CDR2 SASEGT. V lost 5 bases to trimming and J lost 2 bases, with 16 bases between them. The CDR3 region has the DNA TGTGCCAGCAGTCTCCTAGCGACAGCTCCCTACGAGCAGTACTTC. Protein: CASSLLATAPYEQYF.